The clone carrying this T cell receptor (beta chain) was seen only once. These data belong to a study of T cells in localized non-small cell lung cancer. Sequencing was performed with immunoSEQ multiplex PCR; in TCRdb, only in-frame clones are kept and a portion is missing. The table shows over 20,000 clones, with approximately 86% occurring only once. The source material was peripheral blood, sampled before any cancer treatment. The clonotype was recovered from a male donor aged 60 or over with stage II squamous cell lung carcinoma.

The CDR3 nucleotides are TGTGCCAGCAGCTTGGGACAGGGTACGCTCACCGGGGAGCTGTTTTTT. Encoded protein: CASSLGQGTLTGELFF. The V call is TRBV5-4, the J call TRBJ2-2, with 7 bases lining up with TRBD1. The CDR3 has 16 residues. Germline trimming cut 0 bases from V and 4 bases from J; bases unmatched to any gene: 6. Germline CDR1 reads SGHNT; CDR2 reads YYREEE (reference sequence).